Described below is a single T cell receptor beta chain sequence and its context. This receptor's antigen is unknown. No base quality information exists; no much larger clone differs at one position. The archived tumor blocks were obtained from patients to whom no neoadjuvant therapy had been administered before resection. In the preserved-tissue arm, the study used some 30 surgical resection samples taken from more than 20 pancreatic ductal adenocarcinoma patients who had not previously been treated. For the resection arm, ten 5-micron curls of FFPE tumor adjacent to the multiplex immunohistochemistry slide were used for DNA extraction. This specimen belongs to a study of CXCR4 blockade with PD-1 therapy in pancreatic cancer (dated by TCRdb to 2018 to 2020). With regard to the full study: The study analyzed resected pancreatic ductal adenocarcinoma using multiplex immunohistochemistry and TCRbeta immunosequencing, along with ex vivo slice culture to test PD-1 and CXCR4 blockade. To assess intratumoral heterogeneity, two geographically distinct regions from each of roughly six tumors were TCR-sequenced. Broad study findings and their caveats: Because only TCRbeta chains were sequenced, true antigen-specificity overlap among convergent dominant clones remained unconfirmed while awaiting paired alpha-beta single-cell sequencing. Tumors showed clonal expansion, with mean productive clonality 0.14 versus 0.05 in healthy blood, but clonality did not correlate with survival. The frequency of each amino acid clone correlated strongly with the number of distinct nucleotide rearrangements encoding that clone, suggesting convergent selection driven by common tumor antigens.

The immunoSEQ Assay at Adaptive Biotechnologies was used to immunosequence TCRbeta CDR3 regions from the extracted DNA. The paper's processing steps were these. To measure the absolute abundance of each unique TCRbeta CDR3, the sequences were collapsed and filtered. Clonality was calculated as 1 minus Pielou's evenness, using only productive in-frame rearrangements. Regional overlap was measured by following the top 100 nucleotide rearrangements across paired samples, and the Morisita index was used to compare paired samples with unrelated samples. The immunoSEQ Rearrangement Details tool was used to assess whether nucleotide rearrangements converged onto identical amino acid sequences. The table comes from immuneACCESS by way of TCRdb, which keeps in-frame sequences with V and J called. Part of the clones is missing from these tables; in studies checked, under half for an unresolved V gene and the rest for unknown reasons. V and J calls and clone size are given by that table; D and trimming were obtained from the DNA. Within this sample are about 17,000 clones, with about 72% of them counted one time only. About 5.9% of the sample comes from the top ten.

The sample taken for sequencing was tumor tissue. The source of this sequence is a human donor with pancreatic ductal adenocarcinoma.

The CDR3 in this case is CASSGTPNTGELFF. The DNA is as follows: TGTGCCAGTTCCGGGACACCGAACACCGGGGAGCTGTTTTTT. The chain is made from TRBV28 and TRBJ2-2, and possibly TRBD1, on 6 matching bases. The CDR3, cysteine through phenylalanine, is 14 amino acids long. Of all the DNA, just the CDR3 is kept, 42 bases in frame from base 1. CDR1 and CDR2 were assigned from the germline V gene as MDHEN and SYDVKM. Between the V and J ends, shortened by 9 bases and 0 bases respectively, the junction contains 11 bases.